What follows are 30 T cell receptor beta chains derived from one specimen sequenced in a study of blood T cell repertoires in COVID-19. TCRdb keeps only in-frame clones here, not all; method: immunoSEQ multiplex PCR. The sample yields roughly 150,000 clones, about 88% seen once. Sequencing was done on a sample of peripheral blood. These receptors all come from a woman aged 80 or over with COVID-19, enrolled during active disease.

This clone was found once. The chain employs TRBV5-1 and TRBJ1-4, with TRBD1 identical over 7 bases. The CDR3 has 14 residues. Per germline, CDR1 SGHRS and CDR2 YFSETQ. After removal of 4 bases from V and 6 bases from J, the junction contained 6 bases not matched to a gene. CDR3 loop: CASSRPGTDEKLFF. DNA for the CDR3: TGCGCCAGCAGCCGTCCGGGGACAGATGAAAAACTGTTTTTT. Combining the CDR3 with reference TRBV5-1 and TRBJ1-4 gives the whole variable domain KAGVTQTPRYLIKTRGQQVTLSCSPISGHRSVSWYQQTPGQGLQFLFEYFSETQRNKGNFPGRFSGRQFSNSRSEMNVSTLELGDSALYLCASSRPGTDEKLFFGSGTQLSVL.

The chain links TRBV28 to TRBJ1-6; D remains unclear. The CDR3 totals 13 residues. The V and J ends lost 2 bases and 8 bases respectively, with 7 bases between them. Per the germline V gene, CDR1 is MDHEN and CDR2 is SYDVKM. The CDR3 loop reads CASSLDYYSPLHF. The CDR3 DNA sequence: TGTGCCAGCAGTTTAGATTACTATTCACCCCTCCACTTT.

The chain is built from TRBV6-2 or TRBV6-3 and TRBJ2-1, with 11 bases matching TRBD2. The CDR3 runs to 16 residues. V lost 2 bases, J lost 9 bases, and 9 bases stayed unmatched. Per germline, CDR1 MNHEY and CDR2 SVGEGT. In nucleotides, the CDR3 is TGTGCCAGCAGTTACCGGACTAGCGGGCTTGAAACTGAGCAGTTCTTC. Amino acid sequence: CASSYRTSGLETEQFF.

CDR3 residues: CASSQGSGRARGDEQFF. As DNA, the CDR3 is TGTGCCAGCAGCCAGGGTAGCGGGAGGGCCCGGGGCGATGAGCAGTTCTTC. The genes are TRBV7-8 and TRBJ2-1; 11 bases map to TRBD2. The junction had 14 bases not matched to a gene; V was cut back by 5 bases and J by 8 bases. The CDR3 is 17 residues long. In germline, CDR1 is SGHVS, CDR2 FQNEAQ.

The V call is TRBV11-3, the J call TRBJ2-5; maybe TRBD2 (6 bases). The CDR3 runs to 15 residues. CDR1 and CDR2 (germline): SGHNT, YENEEA. The V end lost 5 bases, the J end lost 4 bases, and 17 bases lay between the germline ends. The CDR3 DNA reads as TGTGCCAGCAGCCCAAGCGGGCTGGTGGGAGAGACCCAGTACTTC. Its protein product is CASSPSGLVGETQYF.

V gene TRBV7-6 combines with J gene TRBJ2-5, with D perhaps matching TRBD1 (5 bases). Germline CDR1 SGHVS, CDR2 FNYEAQ. This CDR3 contains 13 residues. Trimming took off 4 bases at V and 4 bases at J, with 10 bases between the two ends. The CDR3 nucleotides read TGTGCCAGCAGCTCCCGACAGCCAGAGACCCAGTACTTC. It translates to CASSSRQPETQYF. The whole variable domain, remainder taken from reference TRBV7-6 and TRBJ2-5, is GAGVSQSPRYKVTKRGQDVALRCDPISGHVSLYWYRQALGQGPEFLTYFNYEAQQDKSGLPNDRFSAERPEGSISTLTIQRTEQRDSAMYRCASSSRQPETQYFGPGTRLLVL.

This sequence joins TRBV5-1 and TRBJ1-6; no definite D call. The ends were cut back, 4 bases at V and 8 bases at J, with 13 bases in the middle. Germline lookup yields CDR1 SGHRS and CDR2 YFSETQ. There are 14 residues in the CDR3. CDR3 sequence (DNA): TGCGCCAGCAGCAACAGCGGCTTCGATTCACCCCTCCACTTT. Amino acid sequence: CASSNSGFDSPLHF.

The chain is built from TRBV6-2 or TRBV6-3 and TRBJ2-3; D possibly corresponds to TRBD2 (6 bases). V lost 5 bases and J lost 3, with 15 bases in between. The CDR3 is 15 amino acids. Germline CDR1 is MNHEY and CDR2 is SVGEGT. In nucleotides, the CDR3 is TGTGCCAGCAGTGCGGGACTTTCAACAACAGATACGCAGTATTTT. Its translation: CASSAGLSTTDTQYF.

The chain links TRBV5-4 to TRBJ2-7; maybe TRBD1 (6 bases). Trimming took 9 bases from V and 3 from J, leaving 16 bases between them. CDR1 and CDR2 (germline): SGHNT, YYREEE (reference sequence). The CDR3 loop spans 13 amino acids. CDR3 amino acids: CATGVDRNYEQYF. As DNA, the CDR3 is TGTGCCACGGGTGTAGACAGGAACTACGAGCAGTACTTC.

The chain has TRBV6-5 and TRBJ1-2; TRBD1 aligns across 7 bases. Germline CDR1 and CDR2: MNHEY and SVGAGI. The ends lost 7 bases at V and 2 bases at J; junction bases unmatched: 7. The CDR3 totals 14 residues. The CDR3 DNA reads as TGTGCCAGCACCGCAGGGGGATTAAACTATGGCTACACCTTC. Translation: CASTAGGLNYGYTF.

There are a few counts of this clone. J is TRBJ2-1 and V is TRBV7-2; 11 bases map to TRBD2. This CDR3 is 16 amino acids long. CDR1 and CDR2 from the germline V gene are SGHTA and FQGNSA. The V and J ends lost 5 bases and 3 bases, in that order; junction bases with no gene match: 6. CDR3 nucleotide sequence: TGTGCCAGCAGCGACCGACTAGCGGGATTCTACAATGAGCAGTTCTTC. Translated: CASSDRLAGFYNEQFF. Combining the CDR3 with reference TRBV7-2 and TRBJ2-1 gives the whole variable domain GAGVSQSPSNKVTEKGKDVELRCDPISGHTALYWYRQSLGQGLEFLIYFQGNSAPDKSGLPSDRFSAERTGGSVSTLTIQRTQQEDSAVYLCASSDRLAGFYNEQFFGPGTRLTVL.

The chain couples TRBV2 to TRBJ2-7; 9 bases map to TRBD1. Germline V gives CDR1 SNHLY, CDR2 FYNNEI. With V trimmed by 6 bases and J by 6 bases, 12 bases remained unmatched. This CDR3 has 15 amino acids. Written as DNA, the CDR3 is TGTGCCAGCAGCCCCGGGACAGGGAGGATTCTCGAGCAGTACTTC. It yields the protein CASSPGTGRILEQYF.

This chain links TRBV2 with TRBJ2-3; D may be TRBD2 (6 bases). V shed 3 bases and J shed 2 bases, with 12 bases lying between them. Germline CDR1 and CDR2: SNHLY and FYNNEI. The CDR3 sequence is 15 residues long. CDR3 nucleotides: TGTGCCAGCAGTGAGAGACTAGTGAACACAGATACGCAGTATTTT. Its protein is CASSERLVNTDTQYF.

The chain combines TRBV28 with TRBJ1-4, with TRBD1 identical over 9 bases. Losses at the gene ends were 7 bases for V and 7 bases for J; bases not matched to a gene: 4. The CDR3 spans 13 residues. The germline V gene has CDR1 MDHEN and CDR2 SYDVKM. DNA for the CDR3: TGTGCCAGCACCACAGGGGGCACTGAAAAACTGTTTTTT. Residues: CASTTGGTEKLFF. The whole variable domain, filled in from reference TRBV28 and TRBJ1-4, reads DVKVTQSSRYLVKRTGEKVFLECVQDMDHENMFWYRQDPGLGLRLIYFSYDVKMKEKGDIPEGYSVSREKKERFSLILESASTNQTSMYLCASTTGGTEKLFFGSGTQLSVL.

This rearrangement joins TRBV7-9 to TRBJ2-3; 9 bases fit TRBD1. V lost 5 bases, J lost 2 bases, and 5 bases stayed unmatched. This CDR3 has 15 amino acids. Germline V gene lookup returns CDR1 SEHNR and CDR2 FQNEAQ (reference sequence). CDR3 sequence (DNA): TGTGCCAGCAGCCCCCGGGACAGGGCCACAGATACGCAGTATTTT. It codes for CASSPRDRATDTQYF.

The rearrangement uses TRBV25-1 and TRBJ1-2; D is unclear. V was pared by 3 bases and J by 5 bases, with 4 bases between. CDR1 and CDR2 from the germline V gene are MGHDK and SYGVNS. The CDR3 covers 11 residues. The CDR3 spells CASSDLYGYTF. CDR3 bases: TGTGCCAGCAGTGACTTGTATGGCTACACCTTC.

The chain joins TRBV11-2 to TRBJ1-2, with D uncertain. CDR1 and CDR2 (germline): SGHAT, FQNNGV. The CDR3 runs to 13 residues. Trimming removed 3 bases from V and 5 bases from J, with 10 bases in between. In DNA form, the CDR3 reads TGTGCCAGCAGCTTGGCAGCGACTTATGGCTACACCTTC. It translates to CASSLAATYGYTF.

This clone was counted once. V gene TRBV5-1 combines with J gene TRBJ2-2; 8 bases agree with TRBD1. CDR1 is SGHRS, CDR2 YFSETQ, per germline. The CDR3 spans 16 residues. The V gene end was trimmed by 3 bases and the J gene end by 5 bases; junction bases not matched to a gene: 9. In DNA form, the CDR3 reads TGCGCCAGCAGCTCCGCTACAGGGGGTTGGACCGGGGAGCTGTTTTTT. Translating it yields CASSSATGGWTGELFF.

The genes are TRBV5-1 and TRBJ1-2; TRBD1 aligns across 8 bases. CDR1 and CDR2 from the germline V gene are SGHRS and YFSETQ. V lost 3 bases to trimming and J lost 7 bases; unmatched junction nucleotides: 5. CDR3 length equals 13 residues. CDR3 region: CASSSGGGSGYTF. The CDR3 DNA reads TGCGCCAGCAGCTCAGGGGGCGGGAGTGGCTACACCTTC.

The chain recombines TRBV3-1 (or the pseudogene TRBV3-2) with TRBJ2-3; 9 positions match TRBD2. The V gene's germline CDR1 is LGHDT and CDR2 YNNKEL (reference sequence). Losses at the gene ends were 0 bases for V and 0 bases for J; bases not matched to a gene: 4. This CDR3 contains 17 residues. The chain's CDR3 is CASSQDPSGTSTDTQYF. DNA of the CDR3: TGTGCCAGCAGCCAAGATCCTAGCGGGACTAGCACAGATACGCAGTATTTT.

The rearrangement uses TRBV19 and TRBJ2-2; D uncertain. The CDR3 has 14 residues. Between the trimmed V and J ends, which lost 7 bases and 5 bases, there was a span of 14 bases. CDR1 is LNHDA, CDR2 SQIVND, per germline (reference sequence). Written as DNA, the CDR3 is TGTGCCAGTACCGAGAGCCCGTTTACCGGGGAGCTGTTTTTT. This codes for CASTESPFTGELFF. The full variable domain, with the rest looked up from reference TRBV19 and TRBJ2-2, is DGGITQSPKYLFRKEGQNVTLSCEQNLNHDAMYWYRQDPGQGLRLIYYSQIVNDFQKGDIAEGYSVSREKKESFPLTVTSAQKNPTAFYLCASTESPFTGELFFGEGSRLTVL.

The chain recombines TRBV4-2 with TRBJ2-7; possibly TRBD2 for D (6 bases). Germline V gene lookup returns CDR1 LGHNA and CDR2 YNFKEQ. Between the trimmed V and J ends, which lost 3 bases and 7 bases, there was a span of 16 bases. There are 14 residues in the CDR3. The CDR3 loop reads CASSQDYRRGEQYF. CDR3 bases: TGTGCCAGCAGCCAGGACTACCGACGAGGGGAGCAGTACTTC.

The genes are TRBV5-1 and TRBJ2-5, with 7 bases that match TRBD2. This CDR3 has 13 residues. V lost 4 bases to trimming and J lost 3 bases; unmatched junction nucleotides: 3. The germline CDR1 and CDR2 sequences are SGHRS and YFSETQ. The CDR3 reads CASSPGRKETQYF. The CDR3 DNA follows: TGCGCCAGCAGCCCCGGGAGGAAAGAGACCCAGTACTTC.

The chain has TRBV6-2 or TRBV6-3 and TRBJ2-1; a weak D match, TRBD2 (6 bases). Trimming took off 6 bases at V and 5 bases at J, with 17 bases between the two ends. CDR3 length: 15 amino acids. Germline assignment: CDR1 MNHEY and CDR2 SVGEGT. This chain's CDR3 is CASSPPGVGNNEQFF. The DNA for the CDR3 is TGTGCCAGCAGCCCCCCGGGGGTAGGAAACAATGAGCAGTTCTTC.

The V and J genes are TRBV12-3 or TRBV12-4 and TRBJ1-5; TRBD1 matches 7 bases. CDR3 length equals 12 residues. With V trimmed by 6 bases and J by 4 bases, 0 bases remained unmatched. DNA for the CDR3: TGTGCCAGCAGGACAGGGAATCAGCCCCAGCATTTT. Encoded protein: CASRTGNQPQHF.

The chain has TRBV19 and TRBJ2-2, with 7 bases fitting TRBD1. V lost 4 bases to trimming and J lost 4 bases; unmatched junction nucleotides: 6. The CDR3 is 15 residues long. Germline loops: CDR1 LNHDA, CDR2 SQIVND (reference sequence). The CDR3 here is CASSRTGWGTGELFF. The CDR3 coding sequence is TGTGCCAGTAGTAGGACAGGTTGGGGCACCGGGGAGCTGTTTTTT.

V is TRBV12-3 or TRBV12-4 and J is TRBJ1-2; tentatively, D is TRBD1 (6 bases). Trimming removed 5 bases from V and 5 bases from J, with 12 bases in between. This CDR3 has 13 residues. CDR3 DNA sequence: TGTGCCAGCAGTCATGGACAGTCTTATGGCTACACCTTC. Its protein is CASSHGQSYGYTF.

The chain recombines TRBV7-2 with TRBJ1-1; D is possibly TRBD1 (6 bases). Germline V lookup: CDR1 SGHTA, CDR2 FQGNSA. The CDR3 covers 16 residues. Trimming cost V 1 base and J 2 bases, with 14 bases left between them. As DNA, the CDR3 is TGTGCCAGCAGCTTAGTGTTACGGGGGGCAAACACTGAAGCTTTCTTT. Its protein is CASSLVLRGANTEAFF.

The chain recombines TRBV2 with TRBJ2-7; unclear D gene. The CDR3 has 14 residues. CDR1 and CDR2 (germline): SNHLY, FYNNEI. The germline V and J ends were trimmed by 0 bases and 3 bases, with 9 bases remaining between them. The CDR3 DNA sequence: TGTGCCAGCAGTGAAGCTTACCGTAGCTACGAGCAGTACTTC. As protein: CASSEAYRSYEQYF.

This sequence joins TRBV15 and TRBJ1-1; no clear D gene. Germline CDR1 is LNHNV and CDR2 is YYDKDF (reference sequence). Trimming removed 0 bases at V and 5 bases at J, with 7 bases between. The CDR3 extends over 13 amino acids. The CDR3 reads CATSRDVRTEAFF. CDR3 bases: TGTGCCACCAGCAGAGATGTGCGGACTGAAGCTTTCTTT.